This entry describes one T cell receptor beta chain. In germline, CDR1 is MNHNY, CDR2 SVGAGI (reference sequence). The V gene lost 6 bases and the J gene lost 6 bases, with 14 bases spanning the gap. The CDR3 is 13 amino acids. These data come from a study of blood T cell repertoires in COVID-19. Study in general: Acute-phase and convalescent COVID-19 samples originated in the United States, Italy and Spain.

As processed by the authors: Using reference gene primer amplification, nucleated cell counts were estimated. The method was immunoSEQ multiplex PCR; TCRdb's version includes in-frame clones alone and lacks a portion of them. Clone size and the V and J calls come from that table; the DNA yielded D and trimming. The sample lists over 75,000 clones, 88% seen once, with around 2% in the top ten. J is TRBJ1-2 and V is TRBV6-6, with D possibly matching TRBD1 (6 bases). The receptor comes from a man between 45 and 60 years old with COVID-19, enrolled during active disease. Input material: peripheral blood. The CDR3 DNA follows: TGTGCCAGCAGGCACAGGGACATCGATGGCTACACCTTC. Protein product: CASRHRDIDGYTF.